This TCR beta chain was found in a study of T cell responses to AZD1222 COVID-19 vaccine. Trimming stripped 0 bases from V and 0 bases from J, with 9 bases between. Germline V gives CDR1 GTSNPN, CDR2 SVGIG (reference sequence). The CDR3 runs 15 residues. Notes on the study in general: Repertoire collection took place solely once the T cell response had peaked. Most donors were white British and more were female, and clonal diversity was possibly underestimated. Spike-specific TCR breadth and depth grew following two AZD1222 doses.

Sequenced by immunoSEQ multiplex PCR; TCRdb stores in-frame clones only, minus some. Of some 150,000 clones listed, approximately 93% are singletons. With regard to this clone: Its antigen remains unknown.

The origin of this receptor is an adult in good health. The sequencing used peripheral blood, collected on day 0 of MenACWY control vaccination. The rearrangement links TRBV30 to TRBJ1-3; D gene ambiguous. The chain's CDR3 is CAWSVRFDSGNTIYF. The CDR3 coding sequence is TGTGCCTGGAGTGTACGGTTCGACTCTGGAAACACCATATATTTT.